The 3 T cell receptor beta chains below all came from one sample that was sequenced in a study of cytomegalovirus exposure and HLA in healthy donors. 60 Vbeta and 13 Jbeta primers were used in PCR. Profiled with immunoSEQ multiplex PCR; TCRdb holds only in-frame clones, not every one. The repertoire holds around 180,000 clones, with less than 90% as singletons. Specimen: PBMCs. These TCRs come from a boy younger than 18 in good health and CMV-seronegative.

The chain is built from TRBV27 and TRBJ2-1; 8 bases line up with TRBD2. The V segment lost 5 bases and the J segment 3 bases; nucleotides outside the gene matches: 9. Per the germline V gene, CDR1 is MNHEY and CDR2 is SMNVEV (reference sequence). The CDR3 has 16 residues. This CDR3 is CASSPRLAGYYNEQFF. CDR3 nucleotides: TGTGCCAGCAGTCCCCGTCTAGCGGGCTACTACAATGAGCAGTTCTTC.

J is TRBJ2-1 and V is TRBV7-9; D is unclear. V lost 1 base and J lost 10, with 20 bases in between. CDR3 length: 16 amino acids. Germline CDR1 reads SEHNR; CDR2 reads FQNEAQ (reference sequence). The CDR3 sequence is CASSLDSSIGGVEQFF. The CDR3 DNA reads TGTGCCAGCAGCTTAGATTCGTCAATCGGCGGTGTAGAGCAGTTCTTC.

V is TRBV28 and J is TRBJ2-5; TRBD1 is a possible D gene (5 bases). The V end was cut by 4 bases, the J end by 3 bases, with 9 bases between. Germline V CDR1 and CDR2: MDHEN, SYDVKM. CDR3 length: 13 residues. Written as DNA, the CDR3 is TGTGCCAGCAGTTCGACAGTGAAAGAGACCCAGTACTTC. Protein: CASSSTVKETQYF.